This TCR beta chain derives from a study of cytomegalovirus exposure and HLA in healthy donors. Study results and limitations: Donor immune exposure was known only as CMV serostatus. A missense DCLRE1C variant was associated with V- and J-gene trimming of TCR beta chains in a later analysis, and an independent cohort replicated the association.

Every donor was a healthy person donating bone marrow. The PCR employed 60 Vbeta primers together with 13 Jbeta primers. Libraries were prepared by immunoSEQ multiplex PCR; TCRdb keeps only in-frame clonotypes and omits some of them. The table records 75,000 to 90,000 clones, more than 70% of them present only once. This CDR3 has 12 residues. V was clipped by 1 base and J by 9 bases, with 7 bases between them. Germline CDR1 is MNHNS and CDR2 is SASEGT. Points on this clone: The target antigen is unknown.

This chain connects TRBV6-1 to TRBJ2-1; D gene ambiguous. The origin of this receptor is a man in his 60s in good health and CMV-seronegative. Material for sequencing was PBMCs. The CDR3 nucleotides are TGTGCCAGCAGTGAAGTAGGCGGTGAGCAGTTCTTC. This gives the protein CASSEVGGEQFF.